The TCR beta chain under discussion was sequenced for a study of CD4 and CD8 cells across lung adenocarcinoma regions. Germline assignment: CDR1 MNHNY and CDR2 SVGAGI (reference sequence). Trimming removed 4 bases at V and 9 bases at J, with 13 bases between. The CDR3 runs 13 residues. Donors had localized lung adenocarcinoma, a non-small cell lung cancer. From the PCR reads, TCRdb called clonotypes with MiXCR, one entry per CDR3 protein. The table shows around 19,000 distinct CDR3 sequences, with around 59% occurring only once. By proportion, this clonotype is medium-sized. The receptor was derived from a female donor with lung adenocarcinoma. The CD4 and CD8 labels of this study may be unreliable. This rearrangement joins TRBV6-6 to TRBJ2-1; weak D call: TRBD2 (5 bases). The sequenced material came from CD8+ T cells from the center of a lung tumor. The CDR3 coding sequence is TGTGCCAGCAGTTTTACTAGTAGGGTTGAGCAGTTCTTC. This translates into CASSFTSRVEQFF.